This T cell receptor beta chain was profiled in a study of a mutant IDH1 vaccine in newly diagnosed glioma. Findings and caveats of the study: Pseudoprogression seemed unrelated to changes in top peripheral T cell clonotypes.

The sample's time point: week 11, during vaccination. All doses held 300 ug of mutant IDH1 20-mer peptide, with topical imiquimod. Profiling relied on immunoSEQ multiplex PCR, and the TCRdb table lists in-frame clones only, not all of them. Of about 40,000 clones listed, around 84% were seen once; the top ten hold about 2.2%. This CDR3 is 12 amino acids long. The germline V gene has CDR1 PRHDT and CDR2 FYEKMQ (reference sequence). V was trimmed by 4 bases and J by 8 bases, leaving 9 bases between them. Notes on this clone: The antigen is undetermined.

The chain recombines TRBV13 with TRBJ2-1; D might be TRBD1 (6 bases). This sample comprised PBMCs, obtained from a glioma patient whose treatment included an IDH1 peptide vaccine. This TCR came from a man aged 35 to 55 with glioma. CDR3 nucleotides: TGTGCCAGCAGCTCCCAGGGGTATGAGCAGTTCTTC. It is translated as CASSSQGYEQFF.